This entry lists 21 T cell receptor beta chains sequenced from one sample in a study of T cell responses to AZD1222 COVID-19 vaccine. TCRdb's table, derived via immunoSEQ multiplex PCR, lists solely in-frame clones and lacks some. The table includes around 170,000 clones, just over 90% detected once. The sample consisted of peripheral blood, taken on day 0 of AZD1222 vaccination. These TCRs come from an adult in good health.

This clone was counted a single time. V is TRBV28 and J is TRBJ1-5, with unresolved D. The CDR3 is made up of 15 amino acids. Looked up from germline, CDR1 is MDHEN and CDR2 is SYDVKM. Deletions cut 5 bases from V and 3 bases from J, with 14 bases between. The CDR3 loop reads CASSVVLGFNQPQHF. CDR3 bases: TGTGCCAGCAGTGTCGTTTTGGGGTTCAATCAGCCCCAGCATTTT.

This chain links TRBV18 with TRBJ2-1, with a weak D call TRBD2 (6 bases). The CDR3 has 14 amino acids. V lost 0 bases and J 5 bases, leaving 8 bases between the germline ends. Germline V lookup: CDR1 KGHSH, CDR2 LQKENI. CDR3 coding DNA: TGTGCCAGCTCACCACCCCAGCGGGACAATGAGCAGTTCTTC. Amino acid sequence: CASSPPQRDNEQFF.

The rearrangement uses TRBV28 and TRBJ1-1; D unclear. Trimming left V 5 bases short and J 4 bases short, with 8 bases between. The CDR3 runs 12 residues. Looked up from germline, CDR1 is MDHEN and CDR2 is SYDVKM. The CDR3 coding sequence is TGTGCCAGCAGTCATGGGAGCACTGAAGCTTTCTTT. This translates into CASSHGSTEAFF. The entire variable domain, with the rest obtained from reference TRBV28 and TRBJ1-1, is as follows: DVKVTQSSRYLVKRTGEKVFLECVQDMDHENMFWYRQDPGLGLRLIYFSYDVKMKEKGDIPEGYSVSREKKERFSLILESASTNQTSMYLCASSHGSTEAFFGQGTRLTVV.

J is TRBJ2-1 and V is TRBV3-1 (or the pseudogene TRBV3-2); no clear D gene. The germline gives CDR1 LGHDT, CDR2 YNNKEL (reference sequence). The germline V and J ends were trimmed by 1 base and 7 bases, with 17 bases remaining between them. The CDR3 has 16 amino acids. The CDR3 coding sequence is TGTGCCAGCAGCCAAGTATGGAAGGGATATAGGAATGAGCAGTTCTTC. It specifies CASSQVWKGYRNEQFF.

V and J are TRBV6-2 or TRBV6-3 and TRBJ1-1; D is unclear. The CDR3 runs 15 residues. Trimming removed 6 bases at V and 0 bases at J, with 14 bases between. CDR1 is MNHEY and CDR2 is SVGEGT in the germline V gene. The CDR3 loop reads CASSRSWLLNTEAFF. Here the CDR3 DNA reads TGTGCCAGCAGCCGGAGCTGGTTGCTGAACACTGAAGCTTTCTTT.

J is TRBJ2-7 and V is TRBV3-1 (or the pseudogene TRBV3-2), with TRBD2 matching over 10 bases. Germline V lookup: CDR1 LGHDT, CDR2 YNNKEL (reference sequence). Trimming at V came to 0 bases and at J to 2 bases, leaving 7 bases not matched to a gene. The CDR3 is 17 residues long. This chain's CDR3 is CASSQDSAGGIPYEQYF. CDR3 in DNA: TGTGCCAGCAGCCAAGATTCAGCGGGGGGGATCCCCTACGAGCAGTACTTC.

The chain carries TRBV9 and TRBJ2-1, with 13 bases matching TRBD2. With 3 bases clipped from V and 4 bases from J, the junction kept 1 base outside the gene matches. This CDR3 has 15 amino acids. Per germline, CDR1 SGDLS and CDR2 YYNGEE. In DNA form, the CDR3 reads TGTGCCAGCAGCGGGACTAGCGGGGGTTACAATGAGCAGTTCTTC. This gives the protein CASSGTSGGYNEQFF.

This sequence joins TRBV10-3 and TRBJ1-4, with 7 bases that match TRBD1. Germline V gene data show CDR1 as ENHRY and CDR2 as SYGVKD. V dropped 8 bases and J dropped 7; count of bases not matched to a gene: 7. CDR3 length: 13 amino acids. The CDR3 nucleotides are TGTGCCATCCGACAGGGCTTAGGTGAAAAACTGTTTTTT. It encodes CAIRQGLGEKLFF.

The V gene is TRBV18, the J gene TRBJ1-5; D is unclear. There are 17 residues in the CDR3. The germline CDR1 and CDR2 sequences are KGHSH and LQKENI. V was shortened by 3 bases and J by 0 bases, with 15 bases between the two germline ends. The CDR3 protein is CASSPTRVLYSNQPQHF. The CDR3 DNA reads as TGTGCCAGCTCACCCACCCGGGTCCTTTATAGCAATCAGCCCCAGCATTTT.

The V and J genes are TRBV6-6 and TRBJ2-2; D gene ambiguous. The CDR3 runs to 14 residues. V dropped 6 bases and J dropped 6 bases, with 14 bases sitting between them. Per germline, CDR1 MNHNY and CDR2 SVGAGI (reference sequence). The chain's CDR3 is CASRAGGWSGELFF. The CDR3 DNA sequence: TGTGCCAGCAGGGCAGGTGGCTGGTCCGGGGAGCTGTTTTTT.

In DNA form, the CDR3 reads TGCGCCAGCAACCGGGACTACCAATACGAGCAGTACTTC. Its translation: CASNRDYQYEQYF. The chain couples TRBV5-1 to TRBJ2-7; TRBD2 matches at 7 bases. V was pared by 6 bases and J by 4 bases, with 7 bases of the junction left unmatched. From germline, CDR1 is SGHRS and CDR2 YFSETQ. CDR3 length: 13 residues.

This rearrangement joins TRBV18 to TRBJ1-2; 7 bases line up with TRBD1. This CDR3 spans 15 amino acids. The ends lost 4 bases at V and 4 bases at J; junction bases unmatched: 9. The germline CDR1 and CDR2 sequences are KGHSH and LQKENI. This chain's CDR3 is CASSQLQGVAYGYTF. The CDR3 DNA follows: TGTGCCAGCTCACAACTTCAGGGGGTGGCCTATGGCTACACCTTC.

The gene calls are TRBV11-2 and TRBJ2-7; 10 nucleotides line up with TRBD2. The CDR3 is made up of 16 amino acids. Germline trimming cut 5 bases from V and 2 bases from J; bases unmatched to any gene: 9. Germline CDR1 and CDR2: SGHAT and FQNNGV. For the CDR3, the DNA is TGTGCCAGCAGCAAAGCCGGGACTAGCGCAACCTACGAGCAGTACTTC. Translated: CASSKAGTSATYEQYF.

The V call is TRBV5-4, the J call TRBJ1-1; TRBD1 matches at 9 bases. Germline assignment: CDR1 SGHNT and CDR2 YYREEE (reference sequence). There are 12 residues in the CDR3. Trimming at V came to 4 bases and at J to 7 bases, leaving 2 bases not matched to a gene. The CDR3 sequence: CASSTGGDEAFF. CDR3 DNA: TGTGCCAGCAGCACAGGGGGCGATGAAGCTTTCTTT.

This chain uses TRBV15 with TRBJ1-6, with D possibly matching TRBD1 (5 bases). Germline-derived CDR1 and CDR2 are LNHNV and YYDKDF (reference sequence). V was pared by 0 bases and J by 10 bases, with 10 bases between. This CDR3 contains 14 residues. CDR3 protein: CATSRDDSSSPLHF. CDR3 nucleotide sequence: TGTGCCACCAGCAGAGACGACAGCTCATCACCCCTCCACTTT.

J is TRBJ2-7 and V is TRBV5-1; D call uncertain. The V gene lost 0 bases and the J gene lost 4 bases, with 14 bases spanning the gap. Germline-derived CDR1 and CDR2 are SGHRS and YFSETQ. The CDR3 totals 15 residues. CDR3 DNA sequence: TGCGCCAGCAGCTTGGGGGCAGCGCAGGCATACGAGCAGTACTTC. This codes for CASSLGAAQAYEQYF.

V and J are TRBV27 and TRBJ2-7; D is ambiguous. V lost 2 bases and J 0 bases, leaving 5 bases between the germline ends. The CDR3 runs 13 residues. Per the germline V gene, CDR1 is MNHEY and CDR2 is SMNVEV (reference sequence). CDR3 in DNA: TGTGCCAGCAGTTTAGCGACCTCCTACGAGCAGTACTTC. Protein sequence: CASSLATSYEQYF.

CDR3 protein: CASSQGQGSSTDTQYF. CDR3 bases: TGCGCCAGCAGCCAAGGACAGGGATCTAGCACAGATACGCAGTATTTT. The V call is TRBV4-1, the J call TRBJ2-3; 7 bases match TRBD1. The length of the CDR3 is 16 residues. Looked up from germline, CDR1 is MGHRA and CDR2 is YSYEKL. V was clipped by 1 base and J by 0 bases; unmatched bases: 4.

The gene calls are TRBV6-5 and TRBJ1-2, with 10 positions matching TRBD1. This CDR3 is 13 amino acids long. CDR1 and CDR2 (germline): MNHEY, SVGAGI. Trimming at V came to 7 bases and at J to 4 bases, leaving 3 bases not matched to a gene. CDR3 nucleotides: TGTGCCAGCATGACAGGGGGCGGCTATGGCTACACCTTC. Amino acid sequence: CASMTGGGYGYTF.

The chain links TRBV7-9 to TRBJ2-7; TRBD2 aligns across 7 bases. The CDR3 runs 16 residues. Germline V lookup: CDR1 SEHNR, CDR2 FQNEAQ (reference sequence). V shed 2 bases and J 4 bases; nucleotides not matched to a gene: 11. CDR3 in DNA: TGTGCCAGCAGCTTAAGGCGTCCGGGAGGAGGGTACGAGCAGTACTTC. It is translated as CASSLRRPGGGYEQYF.

The chain has TRBV7-2 and TRBJ1-1; tentative D call: TRBD1 (5 bases). Germline assignment: CDR1 SGHTA and CDR2 FQGNSA. Trimming took off 5 bases at V and 0 bases at J, with 13 bases between the two ends. The length of the CDR3 is 15 residues. For the CDR3, the DNA is TGTGCCAGCAGCCTCCGAGGGGCGGTGAACACTGAAGCTTTCTTT. This gives the protein CASSLRGAVNTEAFF. Using reference TRBV7-2 and TRBJ1-1 for the parts outside the CDR3, the full variable domain is GAGVSQSPSNKVTEKGKDVELRCDPISGHTALYWYRQSLGQGLEFLIYFQGNSAPDKSGLPSDRFSAERTGGSVSTLTIQRTQQEDSAVYLCASSLRGAVNTEAFFGQGTRLTVV.